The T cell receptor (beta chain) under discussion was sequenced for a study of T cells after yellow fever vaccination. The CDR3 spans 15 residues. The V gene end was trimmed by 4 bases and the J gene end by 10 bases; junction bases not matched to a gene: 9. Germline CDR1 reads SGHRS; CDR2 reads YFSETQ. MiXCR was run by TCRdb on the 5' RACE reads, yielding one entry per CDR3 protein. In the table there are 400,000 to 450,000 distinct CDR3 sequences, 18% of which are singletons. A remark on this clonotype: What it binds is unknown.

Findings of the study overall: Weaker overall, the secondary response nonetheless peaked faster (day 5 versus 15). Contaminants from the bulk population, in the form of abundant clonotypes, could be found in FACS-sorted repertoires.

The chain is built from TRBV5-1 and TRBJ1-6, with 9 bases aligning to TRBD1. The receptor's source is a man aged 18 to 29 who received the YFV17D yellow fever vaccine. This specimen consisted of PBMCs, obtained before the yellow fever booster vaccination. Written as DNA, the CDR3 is TGCGCCAGCAGCCCCCGGGACAGGGCAAGCTCACCCCTCCACTTT. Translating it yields CASSPRDRASSPLHF.